The present entry profiles one TCR beta chain with its context. The Seattle patients joined while their infection was active and were tracked longitudinally afterward. Source study methods: The assay estimated nucleated cells by amplifying reference gene primers. Data came from immunoSEQ multiplex PCR; TCRdb stores just in-frame clones and leaves some out. V and J calls and clone size are as listed in that table; D and trimming were resolved from the DNA. The sample records 60,000 to 70,000 clones, 88% being singletons. The sample is drawn from a study of blood T cell repertoires in COVID-19. Study-wide background: Acute and convalescent COVID-19 samples came from the United States, Italy and Spain. The cDNA or gDNA used as material had been derived from T cells, B-cell-depleted T cells, or PBMCs.

The sequencing input was peripheral blood. This clonotype was sampled from a woman aged 55-69 years with COVID-19, enrolled during active disease.

CDR3 DNA sequence: TGCAGCGGTGGACTAGCGGGAGTCACAGATACGCAGTATTTT. This translates into CSGGLAGVTDTQYF. The chain carries TRBV29-1 and TRBJ2-3; TRBD2 matches 13 bases. V lost 7 bases, J lost 2 bases, and 3 bases stayed unmatched. The CDR3 length is 14 residues. Germline loops: CDR1 SQVTM, CDR2 ANQGSEA.